The next 4 T cell receptor beta chains were all read from a single sample in a study of cytomegalovirus exposure and HLA in healthy donors (dated by TCRdb to between 2016 and 2019). Receptor libraries were prepared by the immunoSEQ multiplex PCR assay. This is the immuneACCESS table as TCRdb keeps it, with only in-frame sequences that have V and J called. A part of the clones is gone; compared with another copy, unresolved V genes explain less than half, and the rest is unexplained. The sample includes roughly 95,000 clones, with around 85% observed a single time. Approximately 22% of the sample is held by the ten biggest clonotypes. The sample comprised PBMCs. The receptors here all came from a man between 18 and 29 years old in good health and CMV-seropositive.

This rearrangement joins TRBV5-1 to TRBJ1-4; 7 bases align to TRBD1. The CDR3 has 14 residues. CDR1 and CDR2 (germline): SGHRS, YFSETQ. V shed 3 bases, J shed 6 bases, and the junction held 5 bases outside the gene matches. CDR3: CASSSGTVYEKLFF. The CDR3 nucleotides are TGCGCCAGCAGCTCCGGGACAGTTTATGAAAAACTGTTTTTT.

This chain joins TRBV15 and TRBJ2-1; 7 positions match TRBD2. The CDR3 sequence is 15 residues long. CDR1 LNHNV and CDR2 YYDKDF come from the germline V gene (reference sequence). Trimming removed 1 base from V and 3 bases from J; junction bases left unmatched: 3. CDR3 region: CATSRVREGYNEQFF. As DNA, the CDR3 is TGTGCCACCAGCAGAGTGAGGGAGGGCTACAATGAGCAGTTCTTC.

The table lists this clone with a count of one. This chain links TRBV7-9 with TRBJ1-1, with D unclear. Germline V lookup: CDR1 SEHNR, CDR2 FQNEAQ (reference sequence). With 4 bases removed from V and 11 bases from J, the gap between germline ends came to 14 bases. The CDR3 contains 12 residues. The CDR3 spells CASSSPSVRAFF. The CDR3 DNA reads as TGTGCCAGCAGCTCACCGTCTGTTCGGGCTTTCTTT.

This clone was picked up a small number of times. V is TRBV6-4 and J is TRBJ2-2; D remains ambiguous. This CDR3 comprises 14 residues. V was cut by 3 bases and J by 3 bases, with 8 bases left in between. CDR1 MRHNA and CDR2 SNTAGT come from the germline V gene. The CDR3 sequence: CASSESPDTGELFF. CDR3 coding DNA: TGTGCCAGCAGTGAATCGCCGGACACCGGGGAGCTGTTTTTT.